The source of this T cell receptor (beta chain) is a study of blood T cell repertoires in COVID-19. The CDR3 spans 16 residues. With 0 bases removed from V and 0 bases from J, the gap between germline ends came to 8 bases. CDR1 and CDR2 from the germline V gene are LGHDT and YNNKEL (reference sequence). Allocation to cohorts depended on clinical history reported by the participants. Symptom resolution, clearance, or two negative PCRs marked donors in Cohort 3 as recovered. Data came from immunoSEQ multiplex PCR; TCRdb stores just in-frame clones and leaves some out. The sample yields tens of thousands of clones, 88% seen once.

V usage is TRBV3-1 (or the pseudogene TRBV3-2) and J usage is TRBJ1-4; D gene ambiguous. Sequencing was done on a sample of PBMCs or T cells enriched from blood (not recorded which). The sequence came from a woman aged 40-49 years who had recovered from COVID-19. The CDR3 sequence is CASSQEAGATNEKLFF. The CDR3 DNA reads TGTGCCAGCAGCCAAGAAGCGGGAGCAACTAATGAAAAACTGTTTTTT.